This TCR beta chain was identified in a study of blood T cell repertoires in COVID-19. Background on the study: Acute-phase and convalescent COVID-19 samples originated in the United States, Italy and Spain.

This clone has just a few counts. CDR3 size: 14 residues. V was cut by 10 bases and J by 1 base, with 17 bases left in between. Germline V gene lookup returns CDR1 MNHEY and CDR2 SVGAGI. Only in-frame clones appear in the TCRdb table, and some are missing; sequencing was by immunoSEQ multiplex PCR. The profile shows over 45,000 clones, around four fifths of them singletons. This clonotype was obtained from a human donor in a cohort sampled during active COVID-19. The chain has TRBV6-5 and TRBJ2-7; D is perhaps TRBD2 (6 bases). Specimen: peripheral blood. The CDR3 is CATDTSYVSYEQYF. CDR3 DNA sequence: TGTGCCACTGATACTAGCTACGTGTCCTACGAGCAGTACTTC.